Below, one T cell receptor beta chain is given with its context. The data were obtained in a study of blood T cell repertoires in COVID-19. Study-wide context: Samples taken during acute and convalescent COVID-19 were collected in the United States, Italy and Spain. PBMCs, B-cell-depleted T cells, or T cells were the source of the cDNA or gDNA that made up the material.

This CDR3 has 15 amino acids. Germline CDR1 KGHSH, CDR2 LQKENI. V lost 2 bases to trimming and J lost 0 bases, with 9 bases between them. As processed by the authors: Nucleated cell number was recorded as an estimate derived from reference gene primer amplification. Here immunoSEQ multiplex PCR was the method, and the copy in TCRdb shows in-frame clones only, minus some. That table gives V, J and clone size, and the DNA gave D and trimming. The sample includes around 130,000 clones, approximately 77% of them seen just once. Sequenced material: peripheral blood. The rearrangement links TRBV18 to TRBJ2-3; no reliable D call. This sequence was found in a man older than 75 with acute or convalescent COVID-19. The CDR3 region is CASSPVALSTDTQYF. As DNA, the CDR3 is TGTGCCAGCTCACCAGTGGCATTAAGCACAGATACGCAGTATTTT.